Below are 23 T cell receptor beta chains sequenced from a single sample in a study of T-cell memory formation after mild COVID-19. TCRdb reanalysed the 5' RACE reads using MiXCR and keeps one entry per CDR3 protein. The sample lists roughly 510,000 distinct CDR3 sequences, 15% to 20% occurring once. Specimen: PBMCs or a T cell subset sorted from them (not recorded which). The receptors derive from an adult woman who had mild COVID-19 (a few samples of this study predate the infection). Cell type and time point are not known.

This clonotype came up a few times. No DNA is shown, since the ends of the CDR3 on it are uncertain; the CDR3 is the one TCRdb lists. The J gene is TRBJ2-2, the V gene TRBV23-1; no DNA check was done on the table's D call, TRBD1. TRBV23-1 is an ORF for which the function is uncertain. Termini included, the CDR3 measures 17 amino acids. CDR3 amino acids: CASSPEPTEGRPGSCFF.

This clonotype showed up just a few times. The CDR3 region has the DNA TGTGCCTGGAGTGAGGGGAACTACGAGCAGTACTTC. Protein sequence: CAWSEGNYEQYF. The V call is TRBV30, the J call TRBJ2-7, with D maybe TRBD1 (5 bases). V gave up 1 base and J gave up 3 bases, with 7 bases separating them. The CDR3 contains 12 residues. Germline assignment: CDR1 GTSNPN and CDR2 SVGIG (reference sequence). Based on the CDR3 plus reference TRBV30 and TRBJ2-7, the full variable domain is SQTIHQWPATLVQPVGSPLSLECTVEGTSNPNLYWYRQAAGRGLQLLFYSVGIGQISSEVPQNLSASRPQDRQFILSSKKLLLSDSGFYLCAWSEGNYEQYFGPGTRLTVT.

V usage is TRBV3-1 and J usage is TRBJ2-1, with D maybe TRBD2 (5 bases). The CDR3 length is 15 residues. Deletions cut 2 bases from V and 4 bases from J, with 12 bases between. Germline assignment: CDR1 LGHDT and CDR2 YNNKEL (reference sequence). CDR3 nucleotides: TGTGCCAGCAGCCAATTAGCTAGCCTGTACAATGAGCAGTTCTTC. Translation gives CASSQLASLYNEQFF.

In its sample, this clonotype was seen a few times. This chain links TRBV7-3 with TRBJ2-4, with 8 nucleotides matching TRBD1. V gave up 6 bases and J gave up 0 bases; unmatched junction bases: 7. The CDR3 is made up of 16 amino acids. Germline V CDR1 and CDR2: SGHTA, FQGTGA. CDR3: CASSPGQGIAKNIQYF. The DNA for the CDR3 is TGTGCCAGCAGTCCCGGACAGGGTATAGCCAAAAACATTCAGTACTTC.

This clonotype has just a few counts. This rearrangement joins TRBV24-1 to TRBJ1-5; possible D gene TRBD1, 6 bases. Germline V gene data show CDR1 as KGHDR and CDR2 as SFDVKD. The ends were cut back, 4 bases at V and 6 bases at J, with 12 bases in the middle. CDR3 length equals 14 residues. The CDR3 region has the DNA TGTGCCACCAGTGAAGGACAGCCCAGTCAGCCCCAGCATTTT. Its protein product is CATSEGQPSQPQHF.

This clonotype came up a few times. The chain combines TRBV6-5 with TRBJ1-2, with 7 positions matching TRBD1. The V segment lost 5 bases and the J segment 8 bases; nucleotides outside the gene matches: 17. CDR1 and CDR2 (germline): MNHEY, SVGAGI. This CDR3 region has 16 residues. The CDR3 bases are TGTGCCAGCAGTCCCGTAGGACAGGACTCAAAGGGAGGCTACACCTTC. Its translation: CASSPVGQDSKGGYTF.

This clonotype was seen more than once but under ten times. This chain connects TRBV2 to TRBJ1-2; the match to TRBD1 covers 8 bases. This CDR3 comprises 12 residues. Looked up from germline, CDR1 is SNHLY and CDR2 is FYNNEI. Trimming removed 7 bases from V and 8 bases from J; junction bases left unmatched: 6. CDR3 bases: TGTGCCAGCACCAGGGGGCGCAGAGGCTACACCTTC. Its protein product is CASTRGRRGYTF.

This clonotype came up a few times. CDR3 in DNA: TGTGCCAGCAGCTTAGCCCGCCCTCGGACTAGCGGGGGACCGAACACCGGGGAGCTGTTTTTT. It codes for CASSLARPRTSGGPNTGELFF. The V gene is TRBV7-6, the J gene TRBJ2-2, with TRBD2 matching 13 bases. The ends lost 0 bases at V and 0 bases at J; junction bases unmatched: 10. Germline V gives CDR1 SGHVS, CDR2 FNYEAQ. The CDR3 has 21 amino acids. Drawing the rest from reference TRBV7-6 and TRBJ2-2, the complete variable domain is GAGVSQSPRYKVTKRGQDVALRCDPISGHVSLYWYRQALGQGPEFLTYFNYEAQQDKSGLPNDRFSAERPEGSISTLTIQRTEQRDSAMYRCASSLARPRTSGGPNTGELFFGEGSRLTVL.

The CDR3 nucleotides read TGTGCCAGCAGCCTCGGACAGGACACTACTACTGCCTATGGCTACACCTTC. Residues: CASSLGQDTTTAYGYTF. The gene calls are TRBV3-1 and TRBJ1-2, with 7 positions matching TRBD1. The germline gives CDR1 LGHDT, CDR2 YNNKEL (reference sequence). CDR3 length: 17 residues. V shed 4 bases, J shed 4 bases, and the junction held 15 bases outside the gene matches.

The CDR3 region is CASSQVDLGFSYNEQFF. The CDR3 bases are TGCGCCAGCAGCCAAGTCGATCTGGGATTCTCCTACAATGAGCAGTTCTTC. This chain links TRBV4-1 with TRBJ2-1; no firm D call. CDR3 length: 17 amino acids. Germline V gives CDR1 MGHRA, CDR2 YSYEKL. V gave up 1 base and J gave up 0 bases, with 13 bases separating them.

The gene calls are TRBV4-3 and TRBJ2-3; D uncertain. The CDR3 has 13 amino acids. Per the germline V gene, CDR1 is LGHNA and CDR2 is YSLEER. V lost 8 bases and J 1 base, leaving 10 bases between the germline ends. CDR3 loop: CASEKRGTDTQYF. The CDR3 coding sequence is TGCGCCAGCGAAAAGCGAGGCACAGATACGCAGTATTTT.

This clonotype was counted once. The conserved closing phenylalanine or tryptophan is absent in this CDR3, likely reflecting a read error. The chain combines TRBV20-1 with TRBJ2-7; 8 bases fit TRBD2. The CDR3 length is 14 residues. CDR1 DFQATT and CDR2 SNEGSKA come from the germline V gene (reference sequence). J gave up 2 bases and V 0 bases, and 3 bases lay outside the gene matches. The CDR3 coding sequence is TGCAGTGCTAGAGATCTAGCGGGCCCCTACGAGCAGTACTTA. Protein sequence: CSARDLAGPYEQYL.

This chain links TRBV6-2 or TRBV6-3 with TRBJ2-7; the match to TRBD1 covers 8 bases. From germline, CDR1 is MNHEY and CDR2 SVGEGT. This CDR3 is 16 amino acids long. Trimming removed 5 bases from V and 3 bases from J; junction bases left unmatched: 12. The CDR3 nucleotides are TGTGCCAGCAGTACAAATCGGGGGACAGGACTCTACGAGCAGTACTTC. Translated, it gives CASSTNRGTGLYEQYF.

This clonotype was seen only a few times. The V gene is TRBV10-3, the J gene TRBJ1-5; tentatively, D is TRBD1 (5 bases). Trimming cost V 5 bases and J 8 bases, with 13 bases left between them. This CDR3 comprises 13 residues. The germline gives CDR1 ENHRY, CDR2 SYGVKD. The CDR3 here is CAISTGGAEPQHF. CDR3 in DNA: TGTGCCATCAGTACCGGGGGTGCCGAGCCCCAGCATTTT.

The chain joins TRBV12-3 or TRBV12-4 to TRBJ2-3; 14 positions match TRBD2. The CDR3 extends over 16 amino acids. The J segment lost 7 bases and the V segment lost 6 bases, leaving 9 bases of the junction unmatched. The CDR3 reads CASRSRTSGRNHTQYF. The CDR3 nucleotides are TGTGCCAGCAGGTCGCGGACTAGCGGGAGGAACCATACGCAGTATTTT.

V gene TRBV12-3 or TRBV12-4 combines with J gene TRBJ1-2, with TRBD1 matching over 7 bases. The J segment lost 9 bases and the V segment lost 6 bases, leaving 10 bases of the junction unmatched. The CDR3 is 13 amino acids. The DNA of the CDR3 is TGTGCCAGCAGACCCCGGGACAGTGAAAGCTACACCTTC. Amino acids: CASRPRDSESYTF.

This clonotype was detected only a few times. The V call is TRBV6-1, the J call TRBJ1-5, with a weak D call TRBD1 (6 bases). The CDR3 is 15 amino acids. The V gene lost 4 bases and the J gene lost 1 base, with 11 bases spanning the gap. The V gene's germline CDR1 is MNHNS and CDR2 SASEGT. CDR3 region: CASSGGTKSNQPQHF. CDR3 nucleotide sequence: TGTGCCAGCAGTGGCGGGACAAAAAGCAATCAGCCCCAGCATTTT.

This clonotype was seen a handful of times. The chain links TRBV10-3 to TRBJ2-1; D remains ambiguous. The V gene lost 6 bases and the J gene lost 7 bases, with 10 bases spanning the gap. CDR3 length equals 12 residues. Germline V gene sequence: CDR1 ENHRY, CDR2 SYGVKD. CDR3 amino acids: CAIRISANEQFF. In nucleotides, the CDR3 is TGTGCCATCAGGATATCAGCGAATGAGCAGTTCTTC.

This clonotype has only one observation. The chain employs TRBV7-6 and TRBJ1-2; D perhaps matches TRBD1 (6 bases). Trimming cost V 4 bases and J 4 bases, with 13 bases left between them. This CDR3 region has 14 residues. Germline assignment: CDR1 SGHVS and CDR2 FNYEAQ. The chain's CDR3 is CASSSSPDSYGYTF. DNA of the CDR3: TGTGCCAGCAGCTCCTCTCCGGACAGCTATGGCTACACCTTC.

The chain employs TRBV7-3 and TRBJ2-1; D remains ambiguous. The V end was cut by 6 bases, the J end by 5 bases, with 11 bases between. The CDR3 contains 13 residues. The germline CDR1 and CDR2 sequences are SGHTA and FQGTGA. DNA for the CDR3: TGTGCCAGCAGTCCCGACGCCAACAATGAGCAGTTCTTC. Translating gives CASSPDANNEQFF.

This clonotype was seen only a few times. V is TRBV5-1 and J is TRBJ1-2, with 11 bases lining up with TRBD1. Germline CDR1 is SGHRS and CDR2 is YFSETQ. J was trimmed by 12 bases and V by 0 bases; bases with no gene match: 13. This CDR3 has 16 amino acids. CDR3 loop: CASSLGTGGARNGDTF. The CDR3 DNA sequence: TGCGCCAGCAGCTTGGGGACAGGGGGCGCACGGAATGGAGACACCTTC.

The genes are TRBV3-1 and TRBJ1-3; D gene uncertain. Germline V gives CDR1 LGHDT, CDR2 YNNKEL (reference sequence). The CDR3 extends over 14 amino acids. V was trimmed by 1 base and J by 0 bases, leaving 4 bases between them. The CDR3 nucleotides are TGTGCCAGCAGCCAAGCGATCTCTGGAAACACCATATATTTT. Translating it yields CASSQAISGNTIYF.

This clonotype occurred a few times. J is TRBJ2-5 and V is TRBV15; 11 nucleotides line up with TRBD2. CDR3 length: 14 amino acids. Germline values: CDR1 LNHNV, CDR2 YYDKDF (reference sequence). The ends lost 4 bases at V and 2 bases at J; junction bases unmatched: 0. DNA of the CDR3: TGTGCCACCAGCATAGCGGGGGGGCAAGAGACCCAGTACTTC. Protein: CATSIAGGQETQYF.